This T cell receptor (beta chain) was obtained from a study of blood T cell repertoires in COVID-19. At the level of the study: PBMCs, B-cell-depleted T cells, or T cells were the source of the cDNA or gDNA that made up the material.

With V trimmed by 5 bases and J by 2 bases, 11 bases remained unmatched. The CDR3 is 18 amino acids. CDR1 SGHVS and CDR2 FQNEAQ come from the germline V gene. This clone was recorded only once. The assay was immunoSEQ multiplex PCR, and TCRdb's table has in-frame clones only and misses some. The table includes about 110,000 clones, over 65% detected once. Source material: peripheral blood. The origin of this receptor is a woman aged 60-75 years with acute or convalescent COVID-19. The V call is TRBV7-8, the J call TRBJ2-5; 13 nucleotides line up with TRBD2. Here the CDR3 reads CASSRGLAGVLRQETQYF. The CDR3 nucleotides read TGTGCCAGCAGCCGAGGACTAGCGGGAGTTTTGAGGCAAGAGACCCAGTACTTC. Variable domain in full (rest from reference TRBV7-8 and TRBJ2-5): GAGVSQSPRYKVAKRGQDVALRCDPISGHVSLFWYQQALGQGPEFLTYFQNEAQLDKSGLPSDRFFAERPEGSVSTLKIQRTQQEDSAVYLCASSRGLAGVLRQETQYFGPGTRLLVL.